The source of this TCR beta chain is a study of circulating and synovial CD4+ cells in juvenile arthritis. Overall study results and limits: These blood cells shared more CDR3 sequences with synovium than bulk blood. Overlap with synovium rose as more T cells were sequenced. CPL versus bulk CD4 samples: T cell genome counts differed by at least an order of magnitude.

V lost 5 bases and J lost 4; bases outside the gene matches: 2. In germline, CDR1 is MDHEN, CDR2 SYDVKM. This CDR3 comprises 13 residues. This table comes from immunoSEQ multiplex PCR, and its TCRdb copy is limited to in-frame clones, with some not included. The table shows 30,000 to 40,000 clones, with more than 90% occurring only once. Samples derive from patients with active juvenile idiopathic arthritis. Regarding this clone: What it binds is not known.

This sequence was found in a human donor with juvenile idiopathic arthritis. V and J are TRBV28 and TRBJ1-2; TRBD1 matches 9 bases. Sequencing was performed on CD4+ T cells from blood. CDR3 sequence (DNA): TGTGCCAGCAGTGAGACAGGGGGCTATGGCTACACCTTC. Encoded protein: CASSETGGYGYTF.